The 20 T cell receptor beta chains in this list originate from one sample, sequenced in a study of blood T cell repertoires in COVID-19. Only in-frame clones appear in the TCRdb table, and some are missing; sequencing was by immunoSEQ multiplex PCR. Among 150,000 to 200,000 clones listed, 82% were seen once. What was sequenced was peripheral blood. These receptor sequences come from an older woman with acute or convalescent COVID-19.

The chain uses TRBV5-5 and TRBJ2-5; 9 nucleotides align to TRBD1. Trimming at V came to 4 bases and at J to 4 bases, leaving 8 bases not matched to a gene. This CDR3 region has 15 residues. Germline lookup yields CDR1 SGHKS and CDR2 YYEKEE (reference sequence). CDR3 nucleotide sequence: TGTGCCAGCAGCAAAGGGGACAGGGTGGTAGAGACCCAGTACTTC. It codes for CASSKGDRVVETQYF.

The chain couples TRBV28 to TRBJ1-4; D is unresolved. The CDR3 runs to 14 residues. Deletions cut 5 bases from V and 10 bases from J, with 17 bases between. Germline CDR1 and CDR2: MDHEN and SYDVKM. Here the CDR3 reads CASSPHTDPGKLFF. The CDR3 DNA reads TGTGCCAGCAGTCCCCACACTGATCCGGGAAAACTGTTTTTT.

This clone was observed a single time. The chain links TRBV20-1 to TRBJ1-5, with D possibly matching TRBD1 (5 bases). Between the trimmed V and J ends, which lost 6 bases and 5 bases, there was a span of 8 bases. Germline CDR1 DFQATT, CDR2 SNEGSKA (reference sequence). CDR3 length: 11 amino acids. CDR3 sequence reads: CSAREDQPQHF. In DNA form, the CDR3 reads TGCAGTGCCAGGGAAGATCAGCCCCAGCATTTT.

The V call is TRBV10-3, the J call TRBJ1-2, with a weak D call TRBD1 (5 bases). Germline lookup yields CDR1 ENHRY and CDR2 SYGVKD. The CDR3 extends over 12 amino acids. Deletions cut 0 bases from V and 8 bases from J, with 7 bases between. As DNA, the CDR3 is TGTGCCATCAGTGAGTCCAGGGAAGGCTACACCTTC. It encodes CAISESREGYTF.

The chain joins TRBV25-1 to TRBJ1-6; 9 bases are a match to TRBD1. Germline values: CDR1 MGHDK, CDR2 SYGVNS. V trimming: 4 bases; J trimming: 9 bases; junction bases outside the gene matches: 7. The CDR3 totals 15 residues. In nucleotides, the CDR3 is TGTGCCAGCAGTGGGGACAGGGTGTTTAGTTCACCCCTCCACTTT. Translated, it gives CASSGDRVFSSPLHF.

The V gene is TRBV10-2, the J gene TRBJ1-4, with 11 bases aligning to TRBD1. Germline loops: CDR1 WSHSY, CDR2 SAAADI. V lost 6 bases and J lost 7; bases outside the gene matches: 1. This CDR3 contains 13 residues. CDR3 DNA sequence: TGCGCCAGCAGGGACAGGGGGCCTGAAAAACTGTTTTTT. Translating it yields CASRDRGPEKLFF.

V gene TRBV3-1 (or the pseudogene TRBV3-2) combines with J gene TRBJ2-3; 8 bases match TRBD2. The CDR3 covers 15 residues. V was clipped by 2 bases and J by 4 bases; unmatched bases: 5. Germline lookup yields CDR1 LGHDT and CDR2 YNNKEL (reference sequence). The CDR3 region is CASSQFLGGADTQYF. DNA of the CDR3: TGTGCCAGCAGCCAATTTCTCGGGGGGGCAGATACGCAGTATTTT.

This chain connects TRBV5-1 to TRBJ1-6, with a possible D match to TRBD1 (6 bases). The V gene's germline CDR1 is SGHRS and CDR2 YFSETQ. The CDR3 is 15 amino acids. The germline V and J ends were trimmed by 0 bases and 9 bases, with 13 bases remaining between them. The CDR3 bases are TGCGCCAGCAGCTTGGCAGGGGTAGGAATTTCACCCCTCCACTTT. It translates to CASSLAGVGISPLHF.

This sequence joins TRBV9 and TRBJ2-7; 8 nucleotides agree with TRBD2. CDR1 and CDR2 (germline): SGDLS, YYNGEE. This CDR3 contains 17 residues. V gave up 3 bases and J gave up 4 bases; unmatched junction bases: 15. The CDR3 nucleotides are TGTGCCAGCAGCGCAGAACATCTCTCGGGGGGGCCATACGAGCAGTACTTC. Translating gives CASSAEHLSGGPYEQYF.

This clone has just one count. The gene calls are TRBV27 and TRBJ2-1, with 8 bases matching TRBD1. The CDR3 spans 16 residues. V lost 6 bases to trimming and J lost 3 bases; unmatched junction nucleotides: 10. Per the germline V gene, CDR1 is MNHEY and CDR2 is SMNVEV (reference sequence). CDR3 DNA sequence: TGTGCCAGCAGACCATATGGGACAGGAAACTACAATGAGCAGTTCTTC. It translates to CASRPYGTGNYNEQFF.

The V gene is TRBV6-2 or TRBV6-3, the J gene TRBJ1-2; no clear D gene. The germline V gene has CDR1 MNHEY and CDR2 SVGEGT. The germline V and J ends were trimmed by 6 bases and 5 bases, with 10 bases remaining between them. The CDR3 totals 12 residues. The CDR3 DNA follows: TGTGCCAGCAGCCAAGTCTATTATGGCTACACCTTC. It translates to CASSQVYYGYTF.

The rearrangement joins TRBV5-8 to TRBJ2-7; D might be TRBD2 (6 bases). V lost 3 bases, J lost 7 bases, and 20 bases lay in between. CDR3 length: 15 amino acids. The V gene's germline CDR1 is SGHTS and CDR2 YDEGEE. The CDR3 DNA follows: TGTGCCAGCAGCTCCCCATGGGGCGGGGCCCGGGAGCAGTACTTC. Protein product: CASSSPWGGAREQYF.

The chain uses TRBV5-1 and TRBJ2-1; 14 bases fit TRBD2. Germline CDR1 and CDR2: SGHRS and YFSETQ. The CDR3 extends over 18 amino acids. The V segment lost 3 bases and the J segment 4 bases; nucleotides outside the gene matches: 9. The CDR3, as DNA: TGCGCCAGCAGCTGGACCGGGACTAGCGGGGGAAGTTACAATGAGCAGTTCTTC. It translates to CASSWTGTSGGSYNEQFF.

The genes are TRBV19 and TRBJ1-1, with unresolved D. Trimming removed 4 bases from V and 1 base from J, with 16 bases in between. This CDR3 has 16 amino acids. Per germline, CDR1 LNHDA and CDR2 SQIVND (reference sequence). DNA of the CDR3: TGTGCCAGTAGTAGCGGTTTCGGTTTACGGAACACTGAAGCTTTCTTT. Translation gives CASSSGFGLRNTEAFF.

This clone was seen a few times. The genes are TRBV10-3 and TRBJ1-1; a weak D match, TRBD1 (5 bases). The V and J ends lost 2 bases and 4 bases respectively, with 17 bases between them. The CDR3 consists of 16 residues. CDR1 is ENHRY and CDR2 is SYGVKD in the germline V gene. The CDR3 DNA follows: TGTGCCATCAGTGAGCCTAGGGGCGGGGCAGGCACTGAAGCTTTCTTT. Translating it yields CAISEPRGGAGTEAFF.

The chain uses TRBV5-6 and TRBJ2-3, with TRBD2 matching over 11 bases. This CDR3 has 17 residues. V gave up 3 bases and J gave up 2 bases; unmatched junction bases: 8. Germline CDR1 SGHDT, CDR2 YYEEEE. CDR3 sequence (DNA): TGTGCCAGCAGCTACCGACTAGCGGGGCGTGTCACAGATACGCAGTATTTT. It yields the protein CASSYRLAGRVTDTQYF. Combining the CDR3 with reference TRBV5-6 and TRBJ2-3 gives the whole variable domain DAGVTQSPTHLIKTRGQQVTLRCSPKSGHDTVSWYQQALGQGPQFIFQYYEEEERQRGNFPDRFSGHQFPNYSSELNVNALLLGDSALYLCASSYRLAGRVTDTQYFGPGTRLTVL.

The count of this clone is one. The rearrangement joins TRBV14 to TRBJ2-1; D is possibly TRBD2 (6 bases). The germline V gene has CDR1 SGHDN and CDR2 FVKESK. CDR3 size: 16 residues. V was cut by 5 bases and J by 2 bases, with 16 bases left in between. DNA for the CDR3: TGTGCCAGCAGCGCCGCGTGGAGGGAGACCTACAATGAGCAGTTCTTC. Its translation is CASSAAWRETYNEQFF.

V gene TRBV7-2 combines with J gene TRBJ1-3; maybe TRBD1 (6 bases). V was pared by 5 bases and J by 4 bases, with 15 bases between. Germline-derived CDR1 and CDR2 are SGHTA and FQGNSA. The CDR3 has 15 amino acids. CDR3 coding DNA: TGTGCCAGCAGCCCCAGGACAGAAGTCGGAAACACCATATATTTT. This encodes CASSPRTEVGNTIYF.

The CDR3 nucleotides are TGTGCCAGCACGTCACAGGGGGTACCTGAAGCTTTCTTT. It codes for CASTSQGVPEAFF. The V call is TRBV6-5, the J call TRBJ1-1; 8 bases match TRBD1. The J segment lost 6 bases and the V segment lost 7 bases, leaving 7 bases of the junction unmatched. Germline assignment: CDR1 MNHEY and CDR2 SVGAGI. The CDR3 covers 13 residues.

The CDR3 DNA follows: TGTGCCACCAGCGACAGGGGTACAGATCAGCCCCAGCATTTT. Translated, it gives CATSDRGTDQPQHF. The chain employs TRBV24-1 and TRBJ1-5; TRBD1 matches 8 bases. This CDR3 spans 14 amino acids. The junction had 6 bases not matched to a gene; V was cut back by 7 bases and J by 5 bases. Germline CDR1 and CDR2: KGHDR and SFDVKD.